The T cell receptor beta chain described here comes from a study of T cell clones after liver transplantation. Germline V gene data show CDR1 as SGHRS and CDR2 as YFSETQ. CDR3 length: 11 residues. Trimming shortened V by 8 bases and J by 8 bases, and 12 bases separated the two germline ends. The assay was immunoSEQ multiplex PCR, and TCRdb's table has in-frame clones only and misses some. This table has tens of thousands of clones, roughly 85% appearing once. The V call is TRBV5-1, the J call TRBJ2-3; no definite D call. The source was CD4+ T cells from blood, collected 46 months after liver transplant. This receptor was identified in a human patient who received a liver transplant. Some T cells may originate from the graft donor. The CDR3 DNA sequence: TGCGCCAGTCAAACTACGGGTACGCAGTATTTT. It encodes CASQTTGTQYF.